This TCR beta chain stems from a study of identifying expanded T cells in peripheral blood. No infections or other immune events were documented during collection. CDR1 is SGHNT and CDR2 is YYREEE in the germline V gene (reference sequence). V lost 1 base to trimming and J lost 7 bases, with 11 bases between them. This CDR3 has 13 residues. Measured with immunoSEQ multiplex PCR; TCRdb has only the in-frame clones, and not every one. The data hold about 90,000 clones, with roughly 86% observed a single time. Material for sequencing was blood. This sequence joins TRBV5-4 and TRBJ1-2; D uncertain. This clonotype was sampled from a person between 18 and 75 years old in good health. The CDR3 sequence: CASSLNSYLGYTF. The DNA for the CDR3 is TGTGCCAGCAGCTTGAATTCGTACCTTGGCTACACCTTC.